The 29 T cell receptor beta chains below come from one sample, sequenced in a study of tumor-infiltrating lymphocytes in primary liver carcinoma. Blood RNA came from unsorted whole blood; germline DNA was also extracted. Synthesis of TCR beta cDNA was carried out from 500 ng total RNA with a constant-region primer. ARM-PCR, slightly modified, supplied the TCR beta libraries through three nested multiplex PCR rounds. The two initial PCR rounds, ten to eleven cycles each, used TRBV1-TRBV30 forward and C-beta reverse primers. Using its own MiXCR run on the multiplex PCR reads, TCRdb lists one record per CDR3 protein. This sample has about 310,000 distinct CDR3 sequences, with 50% to 70% found just once. Material: peripheral blood. The source is a man aged 40-49 years with primary liver carcinoma and hepatitis B virus infection.

The chain has TRBV28 and TRBJ1-5, with D tentatively TRBD1 (6 bases). Germline CDR1 is MDHEN and CDR2 is SYDVKM. V lost 6 bases, J lost 2 bases, and 26 bases lay in between. The CDR3 has 19 amino acids. The CDR3 DNA is TGTGCCAGCAGCCCCGGGGGGGGCGGAACCTATTCGGGCAATCAGCCCCAGCATTTT. It specifies CASSPGGGGTYSGNQPQHF.

On this clonotype: It may be a read error: a sequence one base away is much more abundant. The J gene is TRBJ2-1, the V gene TRBV5-6, with 8 bases matching TRBD2. The junction had 12 bases not matched to a gene; V was cut back by 4 bases and J by 6 bases. CDR1 is SGHDT and CDR2 is YYEEEE in the germline V gene. The CDR3 is made up of 16 amino acids. The CDR3 sequence is CASSQIGGLAGNEQFF. The CDR3 bases are TGTGCCAGCAGCCAAATCGGGGGGCTAGCGGGCAATGAGCAGTTCTTC.

The V call is TRBV5-6, the J call TRBJ1-4; maybe TRBD1 (5 bases). The length of the CDR3 is 14 residues. CDR1 and CDR2 (germline): SGHDT, YYEEEE. V lost 6 bases, J lost 3 bases, and 12 bases lay in between. The CDR3 sequence is CASTFGGANEKLFF. In DNA, the CDR3 is TGTGCCAGCACTTTTGGGGGAGCTAATGAAAAACTGTTTTTT.

The chain employs TRBV12-3 or TRBV12-4 and TRBJ2-1, with 13 bases aligning to TRBD2. The CDR3 is made up of 15 amino acids. The CDR3 sequence is CATSLGLAGEGEQFF. The CDR3 DNA sequence: TGTGCTACCAGTTTAGGACTAGCGGGAGAAGGTGAGCAGTTCTTC.

This clonotype was seen a handful of times. The chain has TRBV5-1 and TRBJ2-5, with D possibly being TRBD1 (6 bases). Germline CDR1 SGHRS, CDR2 YFSETQ. Trimming shortened V by 7 bases and J by 4 bases, and 14 bases separated the two germline ends. The CDR3 length is 13 residues. The DNA for the CDR3 is TGCGCCAGCGCGGAACAGGGCCGAGAGACCCAGTACTTC. Translation gives CASAEQGRETQYF.

Only one count was recorded for this clonotype. A much larger clone sits a single nucleotide away, making a read error possible. The rearrangement uses TRBV6-5 and TRBJ2-2; D call uncertain. Between the trimmed V and J ends, which lost 2 bases and 2 bases, there was a span of 6 bases. The CDR3 totals 14 residues. Germline values: CDR1 MNHEY, CDR2 SVGAGI. The CDR3 DNA reads as TGTGCCAGCAGTTACAGTCCTAACACCGGGGAGCTGTTTTTT. Protein: CASSYSPNTGELFF.

Remarks on this clonotype: Given a much more abundant clone one base away, this may be a read error. The chain employs TRBV29-1 and TRBJ1-2; possibly TRBD1 for D (5 bases). The CDR3 sequence is 14 residues long. The germline V gene encodes CDR1 SQVTM and CDR2 ANQGSEA. For the CDR3, the DNA is TGCAGCGCGACCGACAGTTCCCATAACTATGGCTACTCCTTC. It codes for CSATDSSHNYGYSF.

The rearrangement joins TRBV7-3 to TRBJ2-1; 10 bases are a match to TRBD2. Trimming took 5 bases from V and 6 from J; bases not matched to a gene: 4. This CDR3 has 14 amino acids. The germline V gene has CDR1 SGHTA and CDR2 FQGTGA. The CDR3 nucleotides are TGTGCCAGCAGCCCGTGGACTAGCGGCAATGAGCAGTTCTTC. It encodes CASSPWTSGNEQFF.

This clonotype appeared once. An end of the junction differs from the germline gene, which may be a read error. The chain recombines TRBV5-4 with TRBJ2-7, with TRBD2 matching over 14 bases. The length of the CDR3 is 15 residues. CDR1 and CDR2 (germline): SGHNT, YYREEE (reference sequence). The CDR3 is CACSSGTSGSYEQYF. In nucleotides, the CDR3 is TGTGCCTGCAGCTCCGGGACTAGCGGGAGCTACGAGCAGTACTTC.

Points on this clonotype: A read error may be the cause here, since a much bigger clone is one base away. This rearrangement joins TRBV29-1 to TRBJ2-5; 8 positions match TRBD2. This CDR3 contains 14 residues. Germline V gives CDR1 SQVTM, CDR2 ANQGSEA. V was pared by 7 bases and J by 3 bases, with 10 bases of the junction left unmatched. CDR3 sequence reads: CSADGRAGEETQYF. CDR3 sequence (DNA): TGCAGCGCAGACGGGAGGGCCGGCGAAGAGACCCAGTACTTC.

This clonotype was detected only a few times. The genes are TRBV5-1 and TRBJ2-3, with TRBD2 matching 10 bases. The germline CDR1 and CDR2 sequences are SGHRS and YFSETQ. With V trimmed by 5 bases and J by 3 bases, 9 bases remained unmatched. The CDR3 has 16 amino acids. CDR3 loop: CASSFLAGVGTDTQYF. The CDR3 DNA sequence: TGCGCCAGCAGTTTCCTAGCGGGAGTGGGGACAGATACGCAGTATTTT.

A remark on this clonotype: The junction departs from germline at one end; a sequencing error may be responsible. The V and J genes are TRBV29-1 and TRBJ1-6; D remains ambiguous. Germline CDR1 reads SQVTM; CDR2 reads ANQGSEA. The CDR3 loop spans 13 amino acids. The chain's CDR3 is CGVEDSVGSPLQF. CDR3 DNA: TGCGGCGTTGAAGATTCGGTAGGGTCACCCCTCCAATTT.

As regards this clonotype: Its ends do not fully match the called genes, so a read error is possible. The chain joins TRBV6-6 to TRBJ1-2; maybe TRBD1 (5 bases). The germline gives CDR1 MNHNY, CDR2 SVGAGI (reference sequence). This CDR3 comprises 13 residues. CDR3 region: CASSRRAGDDYTF. The CDR3 DNA reads as TGTGCTAGCAGTCGGAGGGCGGGGGACGACTACACCTTC.

In regard to this clonotype: The CDR3 does not end in the conserved phenylalanine or tryptophan, so this is likely a read error. The chain is built from TRBV6-2 or TRBV6-3 and TRBJ1-2; 7 bases agree with TRBD1. CDR3 length equals 13 residues. With V trimmed by 10 bases and J by 6 bases, 11 bases remained unmatched. In germline, CDR1 is MNHEY, CDR2 SVGEGT. CDR3 DNA sequence: TGTGCCAACAGCCCGACAGGGAACGATGGCTACACCTTG. This sequence encodes CANSPTGNDGYTL.

This clonotype was seen a single time. Relative to the germline gene, one junction end is altered; a read error may explain this. The genes are TRBV11-2 and TRBJ2-7; maybe TRBD2 (6 bases). The CDR3 totals 13 residues. CDR1 and CDR2 from the germline V gene are SGHAT and FQNNGV. In DNA form, the CDR3 reads TGTGCCAGCAACTTAAGTGAGCTAGCGTCGCAGTACTTC. Translation gives CASNLSELASQYF.

Worth noting for this clonotype: This could be a read error, since a much larger clone is one nucleotide away. This likely comes from a read error, as the CDR3 has no conserved phenylalanine or tryptophan at its end. The V and J genes are TRBV12-3 or TRBV12-4 and TRBJ1-2; 7 bases are shared with TRBD1. The CDR3 consists of 14 residues. With 6 bases clipped from V and 0 bases from J, the junction kept 4 bases outside the gene matches. This CDR3 is CASRGQDSNYGYTL. CDR3 nucleotide sequence: TGTGCCAGCAGAGGACAGGATTCTAACTATGGCTACACCTTA.

Regarding this clonotype: At one end the junction does not follow the germline gene, possibly because of a read error. The chain joins TRBV4-3 to TRBJ1-4, with 9 nucleotides matching TRBD1. Looked up from germline, CDR1 is LGHNA and CDR2 is YSLEER. There are 15 residues in the CDR3. The CDR3 protein is CASSQGQGQSEKLFF. The DNA of the CDR3 is TGCGCCAGCAGTCAAGGACAGGGGCAAAGTGAAAAACTGTTTTTT.

On this clonotype itself: A clone one base away is much larger, so this may be a read error. The chain carries TRBV6-2 or TRBV6-3 and TRBJ2-1; 10 positions agree with TRBD2. CDR3 length: 16 amino acids. V lost 10 bases and J lost 1; bases outside the gene matches: 10. Germline-derived CDR1 and CDR2 are MNHEY and SVGEGT. The CDR3 spells CANSKRTSGSYNEQFF. In DNA, the CDR3 is TGTGCCAATTCAAAGCGGACTAGCGGTTCCTACAATGAGCAGTTCTTC.

This clonotype has a single count. Germline and junction disagree at one end, which may indicate a read error. The gene calls are TRBV11-2 and TRBJ2-5; 9 bases fit TRBD2. This CDR3 has 15 residues. CDR1 is SGHAT, CDR2 FQNNGV, per germline. This CDR3 reads CAGSLALAGRETQYF. In nucleotides, the CDR3 is TGTGCCGGCAGCTTAGCACTAGCGGGTCGAGAGACCCAGTACTTC.

A note on this clonotype: This CDR3 fails to terminate in the conserved phenylalanine or tryptophan, so it likely reflects a read error. The genes are TRBV5-1 and TRBJ2-6; D is uncertain. The V gene lost 4 bases and the J gene lost 0 bases, with 17 bases spanning the gap. The CDR3 is made up of 18 amino acids. Germline-derived CDR1 and CDR2 are SGHRS and YFSETQ. The CDR3 here is CASSPGSELGSGANVLTS. CDR3 sequence (DNA): TGCGCCAGCAGCCCCGGAAGCGAGTTGGGCTCTGGGGCCAACGTCCTGACTTCC.

This clonotype was detected a few times. CDR3 loop: CASSFRAGVGEAFF. In DNA form, the CDR3 reads TGTGCCAGCAGTTTTAGGGCCGGGGTAGGTGAAGCTTTCTTT. This chain joins TRBV28 and TRBJ1-1; unclear D gene. The germline gives CDR1 MDHEN, CDR2 SYDVKM. CDR3 size: 14 residues. Deletions cut 3 bases from V and 7 bases from J, with 15 bases between.

Many counts were recorded for this clonotype. V usage is TRBV6-5 and J usage is TRBJ2-3; a weak D match, TRBD2 (6 bases). V shed 3 bases and J shed 0 bases, with 10 bases lying between them. From germline, CDR1 is MNHEY and CDR2 SVGAGI. The CDR3 is 15 residues long. Here the CDR3 DNA reads TGTGCCAGCAGTTATGATGGGACTAGCACAGATACGCAGTATTTT. Its protein product is CASSYDGTSTDTQYF.

This clonotype has only one observation. CDR3 sequence (DNA): TGTGCCAGCATCCTAGCGGGATCCCAGGAGCAGTACTTC. It codes for CASILAGSQEQYF. The chain links TRBV7-9 to TRBJ2-7; 9 bases are shared with TRBD2. Germline V lookup: CDR1 SEHNR, CDR2 FQNEAQ (reference sequence). V was pared by 7 bases and J by 7 bases, with 8 bases of the junction left unmatched. This CDR3 contains 13 residues.

The rearrangement joins TRBV30 to TRBJ1-1, with no clear D. There are 14 residues in the CDR3. The germline gives CDR1 GTSNPN, CDR2 SVGIG (reference sequence). V was trimmed by 5 bases and J by 1 base, leaving 14 bases between them. In nucleotides, the CDR3 is TGTGCCTGGGCGCCGACATCCACGAACACTGAAGCTTTCTTT. Translating gives CAWAPTSTNTEAFF.

Worth noting for this clonotype: This may arise from a read error, as a much more abundant clone is one base away. The chain carries TRBV11-2 and TRBJ2-5; possibly TRBD2 for D (6 bases). Germline CDR1 is SGHAT and CDR2 is FQNNGV. The CDR3 covers 15 residues. CDR3 sequence: CASNLTAGSIETQYF. The DNA of the CDR3 is TGTGCCAGCAACTTAACGGCGGGATCAATAGAGACCCAGTACTTC.

The chain carries TRBV12-3 or TRBV12-4 and TRBJ2-3; possibly TRBD2 for D (7 bases). V lost 3 bases, J lost 2 bases, and 9 bases lay in between. The CDR3 extends over 14 amino acids. The CDR3 spells CASSFAGATDTQYF. CDR3 DNA: TGTGCCAGCAGTTTCGCGGGGGCCACAGATACGCAGTATTTT.

Regarding this clonotype: Because the CDR3 is missing its conserved closing phenylalanine or tryptophan, this is likely a read error. This sequence joins TRBV6-1 and TRBJ2-7; D is undetermined. This CDR3 spans 12 amino acids. The germline V and J ends were trimmed by 5 bases and 6 bases, with 11 bases remaining between them. Germline V gene data show CDR1 as MNHNS and CDR2 as SASEGT. The CDR3 reads CASSKISGEQYI. The CDR3 bases are TGTGCCAGCAGTAAAATATCGGGCGAGCAGTACATC.

In regard to this clonotype: Relative to the germline gene, one junction end is altered; a read error may explain this. The V call is TRBV29-1, the J call TRBJ2-7; 11 positions agree with TRBD1. The CDR3 is made up of 14 amino acids. Per germline, CDR1 SQVTM and CDR2 ANQGSEA. The CDR3 nucleotides read TGCAGCGTTGATAGGGGGACAGGGGGGTACAAGCAGTATTTC. Protein: CSVDRGTGGYKQYF.

The rearrangement links TRBV12-3 or TRBV12-4 to TRBJ1-5; D is uncertain. With 6 bases removed from V and 4 bases from J, the gap between germline ends came to 13 bases. The CDR3 totals 14 residues. CDR3 coding DNA: TGTGCCAGCAGACCCCGGGTCAGGAATCAGCCCCAGCATTTT. Translation: CASRPRVRNQPQHF.